The T cell receptor beta chain under discussion was sequenced for a study of metastatic and nonmetastatic thyroid tumors. Study overall: Patients with malignant and benign thyroid disease provided blood and tumor or nodule tissue, whose repertoires were compared.

The CDR3 extends over 13 amino acids. Trimming stripped 6 bases from V and 2 bases from J, with 10 bases between. In the authors' workflow: In papillary thyroid cancer, a distant-metastasis classifier was built using CDR3 differences across clinicopathological groups. TCRdb reprocessed the PCR reads via MiXCR. The V and J calls and clone size are TCRdb's, not the authors'. The table includes around 13,000 clones, around 20% detected once. This clone was seen a few times. Its antigen is as yet unknown. Patients had received no treatment of any kind before thyroid surgery. Points from the study as a whole: A significant increase in TCR beta diversity was reportedly seen in malignant thyroid tumors relative to benign nodules, in blood and tumor.

The sequenced sample was adjacent normal tissue. The chain combines TRBV12-3 or TRBV12-4 with TRBJ2-5; D gene ambiguous. The source of this sequence is a female donor with papillary thyroid cancer or a benign thyroid nodule (not recorded which). Some clones in this sample may be carry-over from other donors' samples. The CDR3 DNA sequence: TGTGCCAGCAGCCCCGCAGGACAAGAGACCCAGTACTTC. Its protein product is CASSPAGQETQYF.